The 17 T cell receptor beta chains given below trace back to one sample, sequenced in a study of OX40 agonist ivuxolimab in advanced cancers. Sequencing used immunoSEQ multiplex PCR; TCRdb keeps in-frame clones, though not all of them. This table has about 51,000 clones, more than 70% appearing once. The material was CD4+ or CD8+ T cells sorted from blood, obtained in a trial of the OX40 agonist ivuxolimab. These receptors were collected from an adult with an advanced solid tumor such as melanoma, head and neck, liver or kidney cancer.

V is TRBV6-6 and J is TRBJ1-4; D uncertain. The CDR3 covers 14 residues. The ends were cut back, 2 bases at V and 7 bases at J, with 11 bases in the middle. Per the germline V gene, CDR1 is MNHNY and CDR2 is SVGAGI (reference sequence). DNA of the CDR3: TGTGCCAGCAGTTACGACTCTTGGGGTGAAAAACTGTTTTTT. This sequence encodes CASSYDSWGEKLFF.

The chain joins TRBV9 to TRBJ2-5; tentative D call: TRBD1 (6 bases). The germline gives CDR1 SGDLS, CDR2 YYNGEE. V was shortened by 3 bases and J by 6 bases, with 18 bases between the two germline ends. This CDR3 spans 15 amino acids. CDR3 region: CASSASGTPEQTQYF. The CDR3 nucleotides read TGTGCCAGCAGCGCCTCCGGGACACCCGAACAGACCCAGTACTTC.

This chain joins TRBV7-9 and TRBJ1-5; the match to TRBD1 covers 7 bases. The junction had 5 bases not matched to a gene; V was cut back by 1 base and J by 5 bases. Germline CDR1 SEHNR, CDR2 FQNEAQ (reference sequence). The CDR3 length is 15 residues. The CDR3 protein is CASSLGNRGHQPQHF. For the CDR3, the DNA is TGTGCCAGCAGCTTAGGTAACAGGGGCCATCAGCCCCAGCATTTT.

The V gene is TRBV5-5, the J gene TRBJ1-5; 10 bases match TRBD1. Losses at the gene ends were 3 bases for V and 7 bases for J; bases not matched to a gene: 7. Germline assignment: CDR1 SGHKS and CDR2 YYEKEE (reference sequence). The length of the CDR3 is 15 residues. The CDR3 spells CASSWGQGSYQPQHF. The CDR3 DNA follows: TGTGCCAGCAGCTGGGGACAGGGGAGTTACCAGCCCCAGCATTTT.

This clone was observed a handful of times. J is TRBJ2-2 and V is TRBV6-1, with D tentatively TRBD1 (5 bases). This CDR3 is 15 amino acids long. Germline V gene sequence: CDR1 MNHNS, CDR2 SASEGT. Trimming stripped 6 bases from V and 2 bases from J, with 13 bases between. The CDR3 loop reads CASSRQTINTGELFF. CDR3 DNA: TGTGCCAGCAGCAGACAGACGATAAACACCGGGGAGCTGTTTTTT.

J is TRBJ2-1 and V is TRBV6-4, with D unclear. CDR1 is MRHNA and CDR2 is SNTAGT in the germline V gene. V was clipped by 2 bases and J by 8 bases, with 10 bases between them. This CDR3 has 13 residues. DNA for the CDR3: TGTGCCAGCAGTGACGAGTCGGTGGATGAGCAGTTCTTC. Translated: CASSDESVDEQFF.

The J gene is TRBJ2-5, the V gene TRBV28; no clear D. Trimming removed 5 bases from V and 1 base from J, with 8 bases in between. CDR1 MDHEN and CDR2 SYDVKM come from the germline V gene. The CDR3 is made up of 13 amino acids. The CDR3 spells CASSRQFQETQYF. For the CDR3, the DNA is TGTGCCAGCAGTCGACAATTCCAAGAGACCCAGTACTTC.

This chain's CDR3 is CASSAGTSGLETQYF. The CDR3 bases are TGCGCCAGCAGTGCGGGGACTAGCGGGTTAGAGACCCAGTACTTC. V is TRBV10-1 and J is TRBJ2-5; 12 positions match TRBD2. Germline V CDR1 and CDR2: WNHNN, SYGVQD (reference sequence). J was trimmed by 4 bases and V by 4 bases; bases with no gene match: 4. The CDR3 runs 15 residues.

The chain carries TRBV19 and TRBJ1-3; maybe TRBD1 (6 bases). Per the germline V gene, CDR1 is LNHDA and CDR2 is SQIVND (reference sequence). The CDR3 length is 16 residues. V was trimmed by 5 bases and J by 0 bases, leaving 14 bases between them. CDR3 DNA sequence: TGTGCCAGTAGTTTAACAGGGTCGAGCTCTGGAAACACCATATATTTT. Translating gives CASSLTGSSSGNTIYF.

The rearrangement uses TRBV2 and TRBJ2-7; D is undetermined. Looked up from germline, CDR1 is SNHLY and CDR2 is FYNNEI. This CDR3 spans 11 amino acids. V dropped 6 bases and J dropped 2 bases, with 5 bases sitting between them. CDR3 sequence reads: CASRVTYEQYF. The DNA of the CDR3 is TGTGCCAGCAGGGTGACCTACGAGCAGTACTTC.

The CDR3 reads CSVLGGRGGEKLFF. Written as DNA, the CDR3 is TGCAGCGTATTAGGTGGCAGGGGTGGTGAAAAACTGTTTTTT. J is TRBJ1-4 and V is TRBV29-1; D may be TRBD1 (6 bases). Per the germline V gene, CDR1 is SQVTM and CDR2 is ANQGSEA. V lost 6 bases and J lost 7, with 18 bases in between. The CDR3 contains 14 residues.

CDR3 region: CASSLLQGDGYTF. The CDR3 DNA reads as TGTGCCAGCAGCTTATTACAGGGGGATGGCTACACCTTC. The rearrangement joins TRBV11-2 to TRBJ1-2; TRBD1 agrees at 8 bases. V lost 2 bases to trimming and J lost 6 bases; unmatched junction nucleotides: 2. Germline CDR1 and CDR2: SGHAT and FQNNGV. The CDR3 length is 13 residues. Looking up the rest from reference TRBV11-2 and TRBJ1-2 gives the full variable domain: EAGVAQSPRYKIIEKRQSVAFWCNPISGHATLYWYQQILGQGPKLLIQFQNNGVVDDSQLPKDRFSAERLKGVDSTLKIQPAKLEDSAVYLCASSLLQGDGYTFGSGTRLTVV.

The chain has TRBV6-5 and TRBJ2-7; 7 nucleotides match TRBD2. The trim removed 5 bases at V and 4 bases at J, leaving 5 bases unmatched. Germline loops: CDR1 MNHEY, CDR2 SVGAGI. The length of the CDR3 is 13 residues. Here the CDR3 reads CASSPGGLYEQYF. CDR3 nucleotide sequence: TGTGCCAGCAGTCCGGGGGGTTTATACGAGCAGTACTTC.

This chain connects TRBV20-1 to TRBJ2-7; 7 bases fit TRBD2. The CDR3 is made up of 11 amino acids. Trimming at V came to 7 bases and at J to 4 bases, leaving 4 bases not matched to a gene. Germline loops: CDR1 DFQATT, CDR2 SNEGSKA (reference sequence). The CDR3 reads CSGIGGYEQYF. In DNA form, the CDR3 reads TGCAGTGGTATCGGGGGGTACGAGCAGTACTTC.

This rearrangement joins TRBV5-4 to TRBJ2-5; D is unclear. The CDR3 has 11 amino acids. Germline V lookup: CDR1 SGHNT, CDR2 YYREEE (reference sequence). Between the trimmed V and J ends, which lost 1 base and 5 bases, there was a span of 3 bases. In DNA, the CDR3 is TGTGCCAGCAGCTTGTCTGAGACCCAGTACTTC. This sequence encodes CASSLSETQYF.

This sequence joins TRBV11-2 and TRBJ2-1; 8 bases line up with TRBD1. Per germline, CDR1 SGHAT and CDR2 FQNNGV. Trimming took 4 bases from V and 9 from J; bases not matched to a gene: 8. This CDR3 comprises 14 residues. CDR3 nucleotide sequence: TGTGCCAGCAGCTCCTCCCCGCAGGGGGCTGAGCAGTTCTTC. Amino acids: CASSSSPQGAEQFF.

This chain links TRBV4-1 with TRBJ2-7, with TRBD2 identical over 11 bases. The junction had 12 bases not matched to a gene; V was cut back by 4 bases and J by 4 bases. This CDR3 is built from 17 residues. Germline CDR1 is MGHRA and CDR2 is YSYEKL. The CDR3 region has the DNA TGCGCCAGCAGCCCAACCCTTCTAGCGGGGGGCCATTACGAGCAGTACTTC. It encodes CASSPTLLAGGHYEQYF.